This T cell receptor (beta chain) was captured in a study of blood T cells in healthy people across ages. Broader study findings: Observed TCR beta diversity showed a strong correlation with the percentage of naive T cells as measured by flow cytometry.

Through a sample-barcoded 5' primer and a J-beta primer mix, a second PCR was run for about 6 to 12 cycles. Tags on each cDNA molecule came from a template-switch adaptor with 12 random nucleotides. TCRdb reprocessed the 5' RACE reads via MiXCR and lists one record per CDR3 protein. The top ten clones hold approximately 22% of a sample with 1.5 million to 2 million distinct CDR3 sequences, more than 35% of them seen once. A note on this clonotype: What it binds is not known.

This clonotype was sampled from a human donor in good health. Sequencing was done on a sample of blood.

The CDR3 region has the DNA TGTGCCGCCGACAGCTACTCTGGAAACACCATATATTTT. This codes for CAADSYSGNTIYF. The rearrangement links TRBV7-9 to TRBJ1-3; D possibly corresponds to TRBD1 (5 bases). Germline values: CDR1 SEHNR, CDR2 FQNEAQ (reference sequence). The CDR3 runs 13 residues. V lost 11 bases to trimming and J lost 0 bases, with 11 bases between them.